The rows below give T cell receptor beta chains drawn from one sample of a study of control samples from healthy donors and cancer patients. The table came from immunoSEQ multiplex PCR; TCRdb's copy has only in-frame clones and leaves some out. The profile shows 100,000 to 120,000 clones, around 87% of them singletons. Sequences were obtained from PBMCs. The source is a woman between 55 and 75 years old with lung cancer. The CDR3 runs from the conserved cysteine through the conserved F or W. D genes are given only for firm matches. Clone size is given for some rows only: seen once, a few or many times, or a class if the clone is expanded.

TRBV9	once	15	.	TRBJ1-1	TGTGCCAGCAGAGGCCGGGGCGGTGAGGACACTGAAGCTTTCTTT	CASRGRGGEDTEAFF
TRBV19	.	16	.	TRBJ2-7	TGTGCCAGTAGTATTTCGGGGGGGGACAGTTCCTACGAGCAGTACTTC	CASSISGGDSSYEQYF
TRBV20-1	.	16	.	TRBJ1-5	TGCAGTGCTAGTAAGGCAGCACTTAATAGCAATCAGCCCCAGCATTTT	CSASKAALNSNQPQHF
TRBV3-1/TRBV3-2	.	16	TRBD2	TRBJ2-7	TGTGCCAGCAGCCGAGGACTAGCGGGAGGGGGTTACGAGCAGTACTTC	CASSRGLAGGGYEQYF
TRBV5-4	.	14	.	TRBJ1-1	TGTGCCAGCAGCCTTGTCGAGGGAGGCACTGAAGCTTTCTTT	CASSLVEGGTEAFF
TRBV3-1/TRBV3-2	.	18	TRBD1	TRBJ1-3	TGTGCCAGCAGCCTTGGGACAGGGCTTTCTAGCTCTGGAAACACCATATATTTT	CASSLGTGLSSSGNTIYF
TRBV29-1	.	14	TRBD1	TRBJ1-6	TGCAGCGTTTCACAGGGGGGAGATAATTCACCCCTCCACTTT	CSVSQGGDNSPLHF
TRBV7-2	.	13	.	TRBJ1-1	TGTGCCAGCAAAACTGGCGGGGGGACTGAAGCTTTCTTT	CASKTGGGTEAFF
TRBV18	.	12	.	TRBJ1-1	TGTGCCAGCTCGCAACAGAGCACTGAAGCTTTCTTT	CASSQQSTEAFF
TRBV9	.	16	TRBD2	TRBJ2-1	TGTGCCAGCAGCGTAACTGGACTAGCGGGATGGTATGAGCAGTTCTTC	CASSVTGLAGWYEQFF
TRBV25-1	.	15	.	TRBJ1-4	TGTGCCAGCAGTGGAGACAGGAGTAGCGATGAAAAACTGTTTTTT	CASSGDRSSDEKLFF
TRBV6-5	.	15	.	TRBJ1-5	TGTGCCAGCAGTTACTCGAGTAGAAGCAATCAGCCCCAGCATTTT	CASSYSSRSNQPQHF
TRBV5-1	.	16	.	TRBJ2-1	TGCGCCAGCAGCTTCACAGCACCGAGCTCCTACAATGAGCAGTTCTTC	CASSFTAPSSYNEQFF
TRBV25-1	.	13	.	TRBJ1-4	TGTGCCAGCAGGGAAACAGGAAACGAAAAACTGTTTTTT	CASRETGNEKLFF
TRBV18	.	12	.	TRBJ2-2	TGTGCCAGCTCACCAGGTCCTGGGGAGCTGTTTTTT	CASSPGPGELFF
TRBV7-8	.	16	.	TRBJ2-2	TGTGCCAGCAGCTCTCGACAGTTTTTATTCACCGGGGAGCTGTTTTTT	CASSSRQFLFTGELFF
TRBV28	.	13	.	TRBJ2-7	TGTGCCAGCAGTAGACAAGGCTCCTACGAGCAGTACTTC	CASSRQGSYEQYF
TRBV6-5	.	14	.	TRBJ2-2	TGTGCCAGCAGTTACCAAGTGGGTACCGGGGAGCTGTTTTTT	CASSYQVGTGELFF
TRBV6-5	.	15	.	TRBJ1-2	TGTGCCAGCAGTTTCGACAGGTACACTAACTATGGCTACACCTTC	CASSFDRYTNYGYTF
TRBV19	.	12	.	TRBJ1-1	TGTGCCAGTAGTGCGGTGAGCACTGAAGCTTTCTTT	CASSAVSTEAFF
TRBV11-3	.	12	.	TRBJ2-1	TGTGCCAGCAGCTTAGCCTACAATGAGCAGTTCTTC	CASSLAYNEQFF
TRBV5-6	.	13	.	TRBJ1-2	TGTGCCAGCAGTTACAGGGATCCCTATGGCTACACCTTC	CASSYRDPYGYTF
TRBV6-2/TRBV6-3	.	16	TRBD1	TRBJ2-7	TGTGCCAGCAGTTGGGTGACAGGGGGGATCTCCTACGAGCAGTACTTC	CASSWVTGGISYEQYF
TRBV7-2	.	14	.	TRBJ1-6	TGTGCCAGCAGCTTCTCTTTTGAAGGGACGCCCCTCCACTTT	CASSFSFEGTPLHF
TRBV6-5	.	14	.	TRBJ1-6	TGTGCCAGCAGTAGGGTACAGCATAATTCACCCCTCCACTTT	CASSRVQHNSPLHF
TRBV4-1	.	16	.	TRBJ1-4	TGCGCCAGCAGACAAAGACGGACAGCAACTAATGAAAAACTGTTTTTT	CASRQRRTATNEKLFF
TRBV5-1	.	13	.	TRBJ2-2	TGCGCCAGCAGCCTTGGTAACACCGGGGAGCTGTTTTTT	CASSLGNTGELFF
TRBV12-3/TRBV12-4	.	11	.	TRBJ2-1	TGTGCCAGCAGTTTAACGGTCGAGCAGTTCTTC	CASSLTVEQFF
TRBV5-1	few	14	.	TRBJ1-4	TGCGCCAGCAGCTTGAACGGGCAAGGTGAAAAACTGTTTTTT	CASSLNGQGEKLFF
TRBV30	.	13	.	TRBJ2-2	TGTGCCTGGAGTCCGCAGGGAGAGGGGGAGCTGTTTTTT	CAWSPQGEGELFF
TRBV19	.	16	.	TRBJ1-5	TGTGCCAGTAGCCCAGATGGACAGATTAGCAATCAGCCCCAGCATTTT	CASSPDGQISNQPQHF
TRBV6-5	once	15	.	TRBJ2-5	TGTGCCAGCAGTTCACTTGGGGTAGAATTGGAGACCCAGTACTTC	CASSSLGVELETQYF
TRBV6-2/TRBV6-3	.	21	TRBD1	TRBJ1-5	TGTGCCAGCAGTTACATCGGGCTGCAAAACAGGGGAACTGGGGGCAATCAGCCCCAGCATTTT	CASSYIGLQNRGTGGNQPQHF
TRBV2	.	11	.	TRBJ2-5	TGTGCCAGCAGTGTGGGGGAGACCCAGTACTTC	CASSVGETQYF
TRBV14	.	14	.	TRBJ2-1	TGTGCCAGCAGCCCCCCCGGAGGGGGCAATGAGCAGTTCTTC	CASSPPGGGNEQFF
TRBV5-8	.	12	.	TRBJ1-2	TGTGCCAGCAGCTTGGGCAACTATGGCTACACCTTC	CASSLGNYGYTF
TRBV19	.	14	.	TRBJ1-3	TGTGCCAGTAGCGGGTACAGCTCTGGAAACACCATATATTTT	CASSGYSSGNTIYF
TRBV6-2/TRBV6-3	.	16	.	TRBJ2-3	TGTGCCAGCAGCTCCTGGGACATAAAGGGCACAGATACGCAGTATTTT	CASSSWDIKGTDTQYF
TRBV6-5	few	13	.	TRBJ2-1	TGTGCCAGCAGTTACCGGCCATACAATGAGCAGTTCTTC	CASSYRPYNEQFF
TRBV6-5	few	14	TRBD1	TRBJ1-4	TGTGCCAGCAGTACCGGGACAGGGGATGAAAAACTGTTTTTT	CASSTGTGDEKLFF
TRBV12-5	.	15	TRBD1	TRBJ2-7	TGTGCTAGTGGTTTGGTCCGGGACAGGTCCTACGAGCAGTACTTC	CASGLVRDRSYEQYF
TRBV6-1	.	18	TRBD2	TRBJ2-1	TGTGCCAGCAGTGATAGGGTAGCGGGAGGAATCCCCTACAATGAGCAGTTCTTC	CASSDRVAGGIPYNEQFF
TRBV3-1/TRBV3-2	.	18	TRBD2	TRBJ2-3	TGTGCCAGCAGCCAAGGGGGTACGGGGGGGCCTTCCACAGATACGCAGTATTTT	CASSQGGTGGPSTDTQYF
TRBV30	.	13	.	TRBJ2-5	TGTGCCTGGACCGGGGACCTGCAAGAGACCCAGTACTTC	CAWTGDLQETQYF
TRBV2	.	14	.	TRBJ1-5	TGTGCCAGCAGCGCAGGTGGAAACAATCAGCCCCAGCATTTT	CASSAGGNNQPQHF